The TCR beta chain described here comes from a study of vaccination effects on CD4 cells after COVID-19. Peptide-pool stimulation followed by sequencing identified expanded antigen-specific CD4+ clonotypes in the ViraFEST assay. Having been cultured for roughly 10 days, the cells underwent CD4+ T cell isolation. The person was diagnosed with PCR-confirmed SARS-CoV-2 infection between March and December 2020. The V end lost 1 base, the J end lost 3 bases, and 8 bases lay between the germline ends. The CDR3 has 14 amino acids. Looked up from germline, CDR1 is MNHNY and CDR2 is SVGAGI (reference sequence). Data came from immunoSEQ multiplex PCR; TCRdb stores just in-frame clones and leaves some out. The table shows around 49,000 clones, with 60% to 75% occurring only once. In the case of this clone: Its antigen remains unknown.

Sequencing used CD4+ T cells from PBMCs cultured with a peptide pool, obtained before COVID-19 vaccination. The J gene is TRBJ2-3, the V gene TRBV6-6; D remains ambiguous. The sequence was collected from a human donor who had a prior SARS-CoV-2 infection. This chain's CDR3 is CASSYLVRTDTQYF. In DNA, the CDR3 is TGTGCCAGCAGTTACTTAGTGCGGACAGATACGCAGTATTTT.